Shown below are 10 T cell receptor beta chains from a single sample sequenced in a study of T cells in Graves' hyperthyroidism and ophthalmopathy. From RNA transcripts, TCR beta CDR3 regions were amplified. The study used the HTBI primer set for a first-round RT-PCR of the TCR CDR3. A single record per CDR3 protein comes from TCRdb applying MiXCR to the multiplex PCR reads. The table includes approximately 400,000 distinct CDR3 sequences, around 14% detected once. The specimen was blood. All receptors derive from a woman under 30 with Graves' hyperthyroidism.

The chain employs TRBV7-2 and TRBJ1-1; D gene uncertain. This CDR3 contains 12 residues. CDR1 is SGHTA and CDR2 is FQGNSA in the germline V gene. Trimming shortened V by 5 bases and J by 6 bases, and 10 bases separated the two germline ends. The CDR3 region is CASSGRRAEAFF. CDR3 coding DNA: TGTGCCAGCAGCGGACGTAGGGCTGAAGCTTTCTTT. Filled out from reference TRBV7-2 and TRBJ1-1, the complete variable domain reads GAGVSQSPSNKVTEKGKDVELRCDPISGHTALYWYRQSLGQGLEFLIYFQGNSAPDKSGLPSDRFSAERTGGSVSTLTIQRTQQEDSAVYLCASSGRRAEAFFGQGTRLTVV.

The V and J genes are TRBV6-2 or TRBV6-3 and TRBJ2-4; TRBD1 matches at 8 bases. The CDR3 is 15 amino acids. Looked up from germline, CDR1 is MNHEY and CDR2 is SVGEGT. V lost 6 bases to trimming and J lost 3 bases; unmatched junction nucleotides: 7. The CDR3 sequence: CASRAGGFGKNIQYF. CDR3 coding DNA: TGTGCCAGCAGAGCAGGGGGCTTCGGCAAAAACATTCAGTACTTC.

This clonotype was recorded many times. The gene calls are TRBV28 and TRBJ2-1; no definite D call. The V and J ends lost 5 bases and 0 bases respectively, with 14 bases between them. This CDR3 contains 16 residues. Germline loops: CDR1 MDHEN, CDR2 SYDVKM. The CDR3 bases are TGTGCCAGCAGTACCACTCCCAGAGACTCCTACAATGAGCAGTTCTTC. Its protein product is CASSTTPRDSYNEQFF. The variable domain in full, with the rest retrieved from reference TRBV28 and TRBJ2-1, is DVKVTQSSRYLVKRTGEKVFLECVQDMDHENMFWYRQDPGLGLRLIYFSYDVKMKEKGDIPEGYSVSREKKERFSLILESASTNQTSMYLCASSTTPRDSYNEQFFGPGTRLTVL.

This clonotype was observed at least ten times. This chain links TRBV27 with TRBJ1-2; TRBD1 matches 9 bases. The CDR3 contains 14 residues. Germline CDR1 MNHEY, CDR2 SMNVEV (reference sequence). With 5 bases clipped from V and 4 bases from J, the junction kept 5 bases outside the gene matches. The chain's CDR3 is CASSEDRGTYGYTF. The CDR3 DNA follows: TGTGCCAGCAGTGAGGACAGGGGCACCTATGGCTACACCTTC.

This clonotype has a count of ten or more. J is TRBJ1-1 and V is TRBV7-3, with D perhaps TRBD1 (5 bases). From germline, CDR1 is SGHTA and CDR2 FQGTGA. This CDR3 comprises 14 residues. The germline V and J ends were trimmed by 1 base and 5 bases, with 11 bases remaining between them. CDR3 protein: CASSLRAWGTEAFF. CDR3 sequence (DNA): TGTGCCAGCAGCTTAAGAGCGTGGGGGACTGAAGCTTTCTTT.

This clonotype was picked up many times. The V gene is TRBV12-3 or TRBV12-4, the J gene TRBJ2-5; 13 bases agree with TRBD2. V lost 5 bases and J lost 5; bases outside the gene matches: 5. This CDR3 comprises 15 residues. The CDR3 DNA follows: TGTGCCAGCAGTCCACTAGCGGGGGGGTATGAGACCCAGTACTTC. Its protein is CASSPLAGGYETQYF.

This clonotype has a count of ten or more. The chain is built from TRBV12-3 or TRBV12-4 and TRBJ1-2, with a possible D match to TRBD1 (5 bases). Between the trimmed V and J ends, which lost 3 bases and 7 bases, there was a span of 15 bases. There are 14 residues in the CDR3. The CDR3 nucleotides read TGTGCCAGCAGTTTCTCGTCGACAGATACTGGCTACACCTTC. Amino acid sequence: CASSFSSTDTGYTF.

V usage is TRBV6-5 and J usage is TRBJ2-3; 10 nucleotides align to TRBD1. Germline assignment: CDR1 MNHEY and CDR2 SVGAGI. V lost 4 bases, J lost 8 bases, and 12 bases stayed unmatched. The CDR3 runs 16 residues. CDR3 nucleotide sequence: TGTGCCAGCAGTTCCACCCCGGGACAGGGGTATGGTACGCAGTATTTT. Protein product: CASSSTPGQGYGTQYF.

This clonotype was recorded many times. The chain couples TRBV6-5 to TRBJ1-4, with a weak D call TRBD1 (6 bases). Germline CDR1 reads MNHEY; CDR2 reads SVGAGI. The V end lost 2 bases, the J end lost 0 bases, and 7 bases lay between the germline ends. The CDR3 is made up of 15 amino acids. CDR3 sequence: CASSYGGSTNEKLFF. CDR3 in DNA: TGTGCCAGCAGTTACGGGGGCTCAACTAATGAAAAACTGTTTTTT.

V gene TRBV7-8 combines with J gene TRBJ2-4; TRBD1 might be the D (6 bases). This CDR3 contains 16 residues. CDR1 SGHVS and CDR2 FQNEAQ come from the germline V gene. V was shortened by 2 bases and J by 0 bases, with 11 bases between the two germline ends. The CDR3 loop reads CASSLTGMVAKNIQYF. The CDR3, as DNA: TGTGCCAGCAGCTTAACAGGGATGGTAGCCAAAAACATTCAGTACTTC.